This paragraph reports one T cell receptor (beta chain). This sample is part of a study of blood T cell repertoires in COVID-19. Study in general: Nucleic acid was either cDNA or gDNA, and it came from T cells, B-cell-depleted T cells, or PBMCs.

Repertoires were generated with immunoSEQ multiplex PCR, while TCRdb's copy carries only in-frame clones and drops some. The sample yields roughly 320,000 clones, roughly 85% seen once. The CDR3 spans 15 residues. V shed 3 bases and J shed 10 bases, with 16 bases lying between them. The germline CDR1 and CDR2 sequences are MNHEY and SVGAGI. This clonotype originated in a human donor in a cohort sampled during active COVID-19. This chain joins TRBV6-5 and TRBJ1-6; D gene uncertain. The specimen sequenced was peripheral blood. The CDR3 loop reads CASSYQRSVFSPLHF. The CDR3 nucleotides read TGTGCCAGCAGTTATCAACGGTCGGTGTTCTCACCCCTCCACTTT.